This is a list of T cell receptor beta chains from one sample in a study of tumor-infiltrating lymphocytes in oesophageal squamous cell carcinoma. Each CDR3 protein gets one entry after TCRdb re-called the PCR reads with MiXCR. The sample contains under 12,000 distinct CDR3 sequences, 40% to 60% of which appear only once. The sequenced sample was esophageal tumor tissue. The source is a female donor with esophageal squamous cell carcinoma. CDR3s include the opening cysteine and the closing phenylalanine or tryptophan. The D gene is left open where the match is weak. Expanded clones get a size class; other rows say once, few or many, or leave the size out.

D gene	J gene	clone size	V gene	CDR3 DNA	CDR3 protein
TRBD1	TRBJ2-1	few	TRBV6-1	TGTGCCAGCAGTTACGACAGGGGGCACCGTCCCTACAATGAGCAGTTCTTC	CASSYDRGHRPYNEQFF
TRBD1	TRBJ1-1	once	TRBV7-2	TGTGCCAGCAGCTTGGGACAGATGAACACTGAAGCTTTCTTT	CASSLGQMNTEAFF
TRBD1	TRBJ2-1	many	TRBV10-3	TGTGCCATCAGTGATCGGGACAGGGGGCGTAATGAGCAGTTCTTC	CAISDRDRGRNEQFF
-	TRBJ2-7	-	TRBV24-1	TGTGCCACCTCCGGCCCCTACGAGCAGTACTTC	CATSGPYEQYF
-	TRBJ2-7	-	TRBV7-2	TGTGCCAGCAGCTCCCCGGCAGGACCGTACGAGCAGTACTTC	CASSSPAGPYEQYF
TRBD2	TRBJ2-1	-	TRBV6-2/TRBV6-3	TGTGCCAGCATTCATGCGGGAGGCAATGAGCAGTTCTTC	CASIHAGGNEQFF
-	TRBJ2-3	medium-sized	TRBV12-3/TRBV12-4	TGTGCCAGCACCCCCCGACGGATCAGCACAGATACGCAGTATTTT	CASTPRRISTDTQYF
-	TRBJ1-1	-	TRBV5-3	TGTGCCAGCAGCTTAGGAAGCCGAGCTTTCTTT	CASSLGSRAFF
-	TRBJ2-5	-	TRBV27	TGTGCCAGCAGTCCCAATGGGGGAGTACCTGAGACCCAGTACTTC	CASSPNGGVPETQYF
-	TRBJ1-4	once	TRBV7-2	TGTGCCAGCAGCCGCGACAGGATAAATGAAAAACTGTTTTTT	CASSRDRINEKLFF
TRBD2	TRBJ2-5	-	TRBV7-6	TGTGCCAGCAGCCGACGGACTAGCGGGATTTTGGAGCAGTACTTC	CASSRRTSGILEQYF
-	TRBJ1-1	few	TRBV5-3	TGTGCCAGCAGCTTTGGTTCAGGGGTTGCGAACACTGAAGCTTTCTTT	CASSFGSGVANTEAFF
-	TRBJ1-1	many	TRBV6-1	TGTGCCAGCAGTCCCCGTGGTGGTGAAGCTTTCTTT	CASSPRGGEAFF
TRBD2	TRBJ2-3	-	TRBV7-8	TGTGCCAGCAGCGGAGGACTAGCTATAGATACGCAGTATTTT	CASSGGLAIDTQYF
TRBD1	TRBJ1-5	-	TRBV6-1	TGTGCCAGCAGTGCCGTAAACAGGGGTTATCAGCCCCAGCATTTT	CASSAVNRGYQPQHF
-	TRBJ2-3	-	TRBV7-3	TGTGCCAGCAGCTTAAGCTCGTCCTCTGATACGCAGTATTTT	CASSLSSSSDTQYF
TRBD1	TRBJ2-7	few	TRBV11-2	TGTGCCAGCAGGCATACAGGGGTCTACGAGCAGTACTTC	CASRHTGVYEQYF
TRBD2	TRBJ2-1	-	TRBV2	TGTGCCAGCAGCCAGCGACTAGCGGGAGATGAGCAGTTCTTC	CASSQRLAGDEQFF
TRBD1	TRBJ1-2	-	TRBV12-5	TGTGCTAGTGGTTTGGTGGCCGCCGGGACAGGGGGCTTTTCTAACTATGGCTACACCTTC	CASGLVAAGTGGFSNYGYTF
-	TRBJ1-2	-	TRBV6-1	TGTGCCAGCAGTGGCGGGCGTGGCTATGGCTACACCTTC	CASSGGRGYGYTF
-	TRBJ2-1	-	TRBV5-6	TGTGCCAGCAGCTTAGGGGGGACGGACTACAATGAGCAGTTCTTC	CASSLGGTDYNEQFF
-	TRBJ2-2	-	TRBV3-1	TGTGCCAGCAGCCAAGGCCTAGTTTACTCGAACACCGGGGAGCTGTTTTTT	CASSQGLVYSNTGELFF
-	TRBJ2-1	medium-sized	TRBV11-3	TGTGCCAGCAGCTTAGGCGGGCAGTACAATGAGCAGTTCTTC	CASSLGGQYNEQFF
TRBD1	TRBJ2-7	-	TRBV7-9	TGTGCCAGCAGCCAGGGACAGGGGGTCGGCGAGCAGTACTTC	CASSQGQGVGEQYF
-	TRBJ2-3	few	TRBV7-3	TGTGCCAGCAGCCCCGTGGGGTCAGATACGCAGTATTTT	CASSPVGSDTQYF
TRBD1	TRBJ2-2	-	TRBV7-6	TGTGCTAGCAGCTGGGACAGGACCGCCGGGGAGCTGTTTTTT	CASSWDRTAGELFF
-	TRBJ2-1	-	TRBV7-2	TGTGCCAGCAGCTTAGATGGGTCGACGGGGGTCGGGCAGTTCTTC	CASSLDGSTGVGQFF
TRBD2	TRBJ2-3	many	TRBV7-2	TGTGCCAGCAGCACCCGACTAGCGGGAGGGTCAGATACGCAGTATTTT	CASSTRLAGGSDTQYF
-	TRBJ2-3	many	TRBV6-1	TGTGCCAGCAGTGAAGCCACAGATACGCAGTATTTT	CASSEATDTQYF
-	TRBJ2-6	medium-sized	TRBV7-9	TGTGCCAGCAGACATGGCTCTGGGGCCAACGTCCTGACTTTC	CASRHGSGANVLTF
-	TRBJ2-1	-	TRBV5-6	TGTGCCAGCAGCTTCCTCAATGAGCAGTTCTTC	CASSFLNEQFF
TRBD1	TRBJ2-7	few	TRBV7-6	TGTGCCAGCAGCCTCGGGACAGTGAATTACGAGCAGTACTTC	CASSLGTVNYEQYF
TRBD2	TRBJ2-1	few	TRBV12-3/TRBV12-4	TGTGCCAGCAGAGAGAGCGGGAGGGACAATGAGCAGTTCTTC	CASRESGRDNEQFF
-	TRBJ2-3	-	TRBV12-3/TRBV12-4	TGTGCCAGCAGTTTCCGGGAGTGGGATACGCAGTATTTT	CASSFREWDTQYF
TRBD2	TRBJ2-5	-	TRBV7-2	TGTGCCAGCAGCCTCCAGACTAGCGGGGGCGAGACCCAGTACTTC	CASSLQTSGGETQYF
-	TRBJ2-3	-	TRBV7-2	TGTGCCAGCAGCTTAAATGGGAACACAGATACGCAGTATTTT	CASSLNGNTDTQYF
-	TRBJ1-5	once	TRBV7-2	TGTGCCAGCAGCTTAGGGGGGGGGCTTCAGCCCCAGCATTTT	CASSLGGGLQPQHF
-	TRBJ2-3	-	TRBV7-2	TGTGCCAGCAGCTTGGGCACAGATACGCAGTATTTT	CASSLGTDTQYF
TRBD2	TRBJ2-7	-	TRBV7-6	TGTGCTAGCAGCTCTCTAGCGGGAGGGCCAGATGAGCAGTACTTC	CASSSLAGGPDEQYF
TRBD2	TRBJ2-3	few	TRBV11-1	TGTGCCAGCAGCTCCCAGGCCTTACTAGCGGGAGTAGCAGATACGCAGTATTTT	CASSSQALLAGVADTQYF
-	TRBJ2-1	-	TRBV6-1	TGTGCCAGCGGGATCGGGGTGGAGCAGTTCTTC	CASGIGVEQFF
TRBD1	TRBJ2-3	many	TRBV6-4	TGTGCCAGCAGTGATACCGGGACAGGGGGGGATACGCAGTATTTT	CASSDTGTGGDTQYF
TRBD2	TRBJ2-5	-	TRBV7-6	TGTGCCAGCAGTTCAAATAGCGGGAGGTTGGGGACCCAGTACTTC	CASSSNSGRLGTQYF
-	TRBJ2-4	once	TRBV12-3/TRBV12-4	TGTGCCAGCAGTTTCCATCCTCCCAGGGGAGACAGCATTCAGTACTTC	CASSFHPPRGDSIQYF
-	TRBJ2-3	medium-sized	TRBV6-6	TGTGCCAGCAGTTACTCTATTGGGGGAGGCACAGATACGCAGTATTTT	CASSYSIGGGTDTQYF
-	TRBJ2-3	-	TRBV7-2	TGTGCCAGCAGCCCTTTAGGCGCTCGAGGGGGGACAGATACGCAGTATTTT	CASSPLGARGGTDTQYF
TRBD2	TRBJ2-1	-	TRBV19	TGTGCCAGTAGTATAGCCCGGGGAGGGTTCCCCTACAATGAGCAGTTCTTC	CASSIARGGFPYNEQFF
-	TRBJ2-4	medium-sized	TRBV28	TGTGCCAGCAGTTATAAGCACATTCAGTACTTC	CASSYKHIQYF
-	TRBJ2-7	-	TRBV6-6	TGTGCCAGCAGTTACTCGAAAATCCCTTTTGAGCAGTACTTC	CASSYSKIPFEQYF
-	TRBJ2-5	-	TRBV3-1	TGTGCCAGCAGCCTAGACGGAGGGGTCCAAGAGACCCAGTACTTC	CASSLDGGVQETQYF
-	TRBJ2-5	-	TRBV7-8	TGTGCCAGCAGCTTAGTTTTGGTCCAAGGGACCCAGTACTTC	CASSLVLVQGTQYF